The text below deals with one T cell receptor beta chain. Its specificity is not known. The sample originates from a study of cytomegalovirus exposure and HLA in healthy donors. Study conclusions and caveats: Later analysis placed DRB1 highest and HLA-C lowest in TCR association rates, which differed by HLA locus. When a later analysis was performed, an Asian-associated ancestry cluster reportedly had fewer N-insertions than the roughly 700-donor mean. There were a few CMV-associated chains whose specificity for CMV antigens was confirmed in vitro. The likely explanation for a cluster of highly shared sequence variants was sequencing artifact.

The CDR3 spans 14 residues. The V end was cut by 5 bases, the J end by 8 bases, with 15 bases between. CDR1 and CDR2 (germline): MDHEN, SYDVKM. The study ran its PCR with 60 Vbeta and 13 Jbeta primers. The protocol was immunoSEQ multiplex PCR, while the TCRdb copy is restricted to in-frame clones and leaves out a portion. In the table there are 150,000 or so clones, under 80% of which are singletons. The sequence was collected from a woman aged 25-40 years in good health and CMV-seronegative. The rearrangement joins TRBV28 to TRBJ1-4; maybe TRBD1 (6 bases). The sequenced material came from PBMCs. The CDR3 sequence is CASSPLRGGEKLFF. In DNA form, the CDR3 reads TGTGCCAGCAGTCCCCTAAGGGGGGGGGAAAAACTGTTTTTT.